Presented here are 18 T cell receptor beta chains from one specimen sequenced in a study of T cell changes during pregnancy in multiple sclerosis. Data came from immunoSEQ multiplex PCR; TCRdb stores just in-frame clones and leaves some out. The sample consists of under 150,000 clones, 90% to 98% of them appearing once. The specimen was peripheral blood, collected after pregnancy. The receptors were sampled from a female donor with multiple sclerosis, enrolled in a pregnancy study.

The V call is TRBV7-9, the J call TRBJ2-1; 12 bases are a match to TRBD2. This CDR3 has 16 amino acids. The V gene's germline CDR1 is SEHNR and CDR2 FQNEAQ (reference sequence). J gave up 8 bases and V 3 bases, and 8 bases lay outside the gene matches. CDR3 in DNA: TGTGCCAGCAGCTTTGGGTGGCTAGCGGGAGGGTATGAGCAGTTCTTC. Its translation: CASSFGWLAGGYEQFF.

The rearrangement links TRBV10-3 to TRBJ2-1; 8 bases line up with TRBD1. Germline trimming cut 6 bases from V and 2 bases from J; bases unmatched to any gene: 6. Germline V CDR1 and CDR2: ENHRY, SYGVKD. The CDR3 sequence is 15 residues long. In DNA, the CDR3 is TGTGCCATCAGACTGGACAGGGATCCCTACAATGAGCAGTTCTTC. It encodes CAIRLDRDPYNEQFF.

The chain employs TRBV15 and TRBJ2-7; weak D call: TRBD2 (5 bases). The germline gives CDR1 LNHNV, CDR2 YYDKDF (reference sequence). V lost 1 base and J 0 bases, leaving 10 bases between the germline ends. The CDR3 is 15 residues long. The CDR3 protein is CATSRGPGSSYEQYF. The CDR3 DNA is TGTGCCACCAGCAGAGGGCCGGGGAGCTCCTACGAGCAGTACTTC.

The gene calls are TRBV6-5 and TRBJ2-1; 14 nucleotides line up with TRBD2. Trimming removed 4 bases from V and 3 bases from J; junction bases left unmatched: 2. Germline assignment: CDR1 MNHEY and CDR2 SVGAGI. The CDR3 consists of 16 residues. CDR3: CASSSGLAGGYNEQFF. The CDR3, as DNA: TGTGCCAGCAGTTCCGGACTAGCGGGAGGCTACAATGAGCAGTTCTTC.

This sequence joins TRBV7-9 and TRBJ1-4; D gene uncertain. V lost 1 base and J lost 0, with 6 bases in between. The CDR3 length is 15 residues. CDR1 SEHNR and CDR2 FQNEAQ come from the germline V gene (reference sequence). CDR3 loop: CASSLGTATNEKLFF. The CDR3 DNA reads TGTGCCAGCAGCTTAGGAACTGCAACTAATGAAAAACTGTTTTTT.

The CDR3 sequence: CASSQARAYGYTF. The CDR3 DNA reads TGTGCCAGCAGCCAAGCCAGGGCCTATGGCTACACCTTC. V gene TRBV14 combines with J gene TRBJ1-2; tentatively, D is TRBD1 (5 bases). Trimming removed 1 base from V and 4 bases from J, with 7 bases in between. There are 13 residues in the CDR3. CDR1 and CDR2 (germline): SGHDN, FVKESK.

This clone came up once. This CDR3 is CASSSPGSPYEQYF. The DNA for the CDR3 is TGTGCCAGCAGCTCTCCGGGGAGTCCCTACGAGCAGTACTTC. V usage is TRBV11-2 and J usage is TRBJ2-7; D might be TRBD2 (5 bases). This CDR3 is 14 amino acids long. Germline CDR1 reads SGHAT; CDR2 reads FQNNGV. V lost 4 bases and J 2 bases, leaving 12 bases between the germline ends. Looking up the rest from reference TRBV11-2 and TRBJ2-7 gives the full variable domain: EAGVAQSPRYKIIEKRQSVAFWCNPISGHATLYWYQQILGQGPKLLIQFQNNGVVDDSQLPKDRFSAERLKGVDSTLKIQPAKLEDSAVYLCASSSPGSPYEQYFGPGTRLTVT.

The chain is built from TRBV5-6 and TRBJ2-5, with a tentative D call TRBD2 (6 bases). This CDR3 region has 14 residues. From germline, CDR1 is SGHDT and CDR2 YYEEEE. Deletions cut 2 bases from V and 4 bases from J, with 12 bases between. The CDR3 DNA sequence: TGTGCCAGCAGCTTTACAGCGGGCCGAGAGACCCAGTACTTC. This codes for CASSFTAGRETQYF.

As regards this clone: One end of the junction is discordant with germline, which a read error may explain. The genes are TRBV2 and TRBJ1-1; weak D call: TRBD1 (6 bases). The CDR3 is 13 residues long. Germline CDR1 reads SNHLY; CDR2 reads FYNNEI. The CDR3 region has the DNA TGTGCCAGCAGTCCAGGGGTGAAAACTGAAGCTTTCTTT. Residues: CASSPGVKTEAFF.

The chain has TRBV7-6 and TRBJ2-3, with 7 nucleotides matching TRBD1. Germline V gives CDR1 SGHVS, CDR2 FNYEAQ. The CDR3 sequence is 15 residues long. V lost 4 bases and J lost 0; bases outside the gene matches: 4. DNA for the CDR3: TGTGCCAGCAGCTCGACAGGGTTAAGCACAGATACGCAGTATTTT. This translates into CASSSTGLSTDTQYF.

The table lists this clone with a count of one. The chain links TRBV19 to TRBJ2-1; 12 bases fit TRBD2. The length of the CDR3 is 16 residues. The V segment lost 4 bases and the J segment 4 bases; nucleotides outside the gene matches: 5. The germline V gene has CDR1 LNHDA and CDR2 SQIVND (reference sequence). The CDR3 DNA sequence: TGTGCCAGTAGTACTCTAGCGGGAGGGCCATACAATGAGCAGTTCTTC. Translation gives CASSTLAGGPYNEQFF.

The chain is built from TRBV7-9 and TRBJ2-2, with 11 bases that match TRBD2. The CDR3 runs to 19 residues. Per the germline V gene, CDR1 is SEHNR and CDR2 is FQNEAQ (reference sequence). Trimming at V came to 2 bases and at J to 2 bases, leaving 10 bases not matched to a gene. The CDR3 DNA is TGTGCCAGCAGCTTAATCGCCCTAGCGGGAGGCGAAAACACCGGGGAGCTGTTTTTT. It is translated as CASSLIALAGGENTGELFF.

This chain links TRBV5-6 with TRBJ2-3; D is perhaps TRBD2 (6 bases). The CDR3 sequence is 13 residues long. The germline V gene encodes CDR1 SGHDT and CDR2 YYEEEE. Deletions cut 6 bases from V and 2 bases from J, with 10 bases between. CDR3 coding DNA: TGTGCCAGCAAACGGGAGTCCACAGATACGCAGTATTTT. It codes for CASKRESTDTQYF.

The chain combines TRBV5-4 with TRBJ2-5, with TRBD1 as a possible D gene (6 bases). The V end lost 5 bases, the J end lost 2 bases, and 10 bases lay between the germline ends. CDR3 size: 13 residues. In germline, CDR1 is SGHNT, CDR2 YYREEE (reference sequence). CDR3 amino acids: CASSSGTQETQYF. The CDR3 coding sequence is TGTGCCAGCAGTTCCGGGACACAAGAGACCCAGTACTTC.

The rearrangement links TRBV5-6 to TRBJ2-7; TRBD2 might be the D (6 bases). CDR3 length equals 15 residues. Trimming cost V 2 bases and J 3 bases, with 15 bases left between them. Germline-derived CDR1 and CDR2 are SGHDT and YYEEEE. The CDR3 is CASSFYGRGDYEQYF. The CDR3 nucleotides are TGTGCCAGCAGCTTTTACGGGAGAGGGGACTACGAGCAGTACTTC.

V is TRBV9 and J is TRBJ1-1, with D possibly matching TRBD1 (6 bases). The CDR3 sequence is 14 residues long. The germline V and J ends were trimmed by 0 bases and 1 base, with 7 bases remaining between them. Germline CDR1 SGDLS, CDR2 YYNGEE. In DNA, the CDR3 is TGTGCCAGCAGCGTAGAAGGGGGGAACACTGAAGCTTTCTTT. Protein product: CASSVEGGNTEAFF.

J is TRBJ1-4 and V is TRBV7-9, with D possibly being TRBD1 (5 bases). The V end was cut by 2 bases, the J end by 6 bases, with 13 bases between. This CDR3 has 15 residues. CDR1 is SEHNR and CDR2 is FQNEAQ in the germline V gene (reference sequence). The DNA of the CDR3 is TGTGCCAGCAGCTTATGGGGCAGGGTGGATGAAAAACTGTTTTTT. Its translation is CASSLWGRVDEKLFF.

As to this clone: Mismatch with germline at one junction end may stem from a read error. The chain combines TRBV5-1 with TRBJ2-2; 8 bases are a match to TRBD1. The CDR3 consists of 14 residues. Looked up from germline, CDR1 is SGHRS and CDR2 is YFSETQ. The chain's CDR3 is CASSFASSGGLLSF. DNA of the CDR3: TGCGCCAGCAGCTTCGCCTCATCAGGGGGCTTATTGTCCTTT.